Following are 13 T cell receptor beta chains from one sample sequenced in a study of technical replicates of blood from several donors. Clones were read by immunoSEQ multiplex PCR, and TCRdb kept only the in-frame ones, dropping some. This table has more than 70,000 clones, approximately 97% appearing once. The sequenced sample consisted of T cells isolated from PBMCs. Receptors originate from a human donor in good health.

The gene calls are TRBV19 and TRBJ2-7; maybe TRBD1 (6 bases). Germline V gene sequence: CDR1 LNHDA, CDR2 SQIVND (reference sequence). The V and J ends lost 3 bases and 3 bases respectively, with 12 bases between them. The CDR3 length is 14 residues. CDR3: CASSIQGHGYEQYF. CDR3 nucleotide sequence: TGTGCCAGTAGTATTCAGGGACACGGCTACGAGCAGTACTTC.

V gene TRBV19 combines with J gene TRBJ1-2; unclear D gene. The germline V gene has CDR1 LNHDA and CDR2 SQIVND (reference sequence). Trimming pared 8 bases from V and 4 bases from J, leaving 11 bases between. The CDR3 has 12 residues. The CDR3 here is CASEQPLYGYTF. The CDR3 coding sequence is TGTGCCAGTGAACAGCCCCTCTATGGCTACACCTTC.

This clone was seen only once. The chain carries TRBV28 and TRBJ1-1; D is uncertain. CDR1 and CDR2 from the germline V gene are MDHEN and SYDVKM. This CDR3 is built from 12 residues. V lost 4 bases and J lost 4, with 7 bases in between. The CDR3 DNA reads TGTGCCAGCAGTTCGCCGGGCACTGAAGCTTTCTTT. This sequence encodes CASSSPGTEAFF.

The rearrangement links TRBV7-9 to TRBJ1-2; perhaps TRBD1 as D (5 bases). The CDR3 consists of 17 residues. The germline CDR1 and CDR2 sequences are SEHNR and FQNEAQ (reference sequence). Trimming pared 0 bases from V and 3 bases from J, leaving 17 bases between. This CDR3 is CASSLAIGGGADYGYTF. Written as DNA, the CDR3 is TGTGCCAGCAGCTTAGCTATCGGTGGAGGGGCTGACTATGGCTACACCTTC. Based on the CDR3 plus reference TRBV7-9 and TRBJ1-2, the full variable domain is DTGVSQNPRHKITKRGQNVTFRCDPISEHNRLYWYRQTLGQGPEFLTYFQNEAQLEKSRLLSDRFSAERPKGSFSTLEIQRTEQGDSAMYLCASSLAIGGGADYGYTFGSGTRLTVV.

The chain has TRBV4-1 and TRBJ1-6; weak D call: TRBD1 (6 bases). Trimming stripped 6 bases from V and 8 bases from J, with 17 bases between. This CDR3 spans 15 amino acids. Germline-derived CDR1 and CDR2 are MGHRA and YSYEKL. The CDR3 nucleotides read TGCGCCAGCAGTCAAAACCGGGACATCTATTCACCCCTCCACTTT. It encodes CASSQNRDIYSPLHF.

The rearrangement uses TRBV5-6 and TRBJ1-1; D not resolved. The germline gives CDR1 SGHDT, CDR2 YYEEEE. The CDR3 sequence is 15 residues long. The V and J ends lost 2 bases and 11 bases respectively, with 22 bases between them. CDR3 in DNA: TGTGCCAGCAGCTTCTGGGCCCGAAATCTATTCAGCGCTTTCTTT. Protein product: CASSFWARNLFSAFF. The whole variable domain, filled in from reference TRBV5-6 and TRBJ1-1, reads DAGVTQSPTHLIKTRGQQVTLRCSPKSGHDTVSWYQQALGQGPQFIFQYYEEEERQRGNFPDRFSGHQFPNYSSELNVNALLLGDSALYLCASSFWARNLFSAFFGQGTRLTVV.

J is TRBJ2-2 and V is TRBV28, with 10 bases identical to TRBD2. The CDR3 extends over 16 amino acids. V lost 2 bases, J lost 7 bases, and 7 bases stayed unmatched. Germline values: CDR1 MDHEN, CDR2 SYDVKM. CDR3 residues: CASSLGASGSIGELFF. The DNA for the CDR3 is TGTGCCAGCAGTTTAGGCGCTAGCGGGAGTATCGGGGAGCTGTTTTTT.

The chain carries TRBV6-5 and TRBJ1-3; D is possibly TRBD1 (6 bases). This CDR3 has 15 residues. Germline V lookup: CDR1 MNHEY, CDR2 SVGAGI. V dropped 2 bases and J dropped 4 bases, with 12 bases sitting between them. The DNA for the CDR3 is TGTGCCAGCAGTTACGCACAGGGCTCGGGAAACACCATATATTTT. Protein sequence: CASSYAQGSGNTIYF.

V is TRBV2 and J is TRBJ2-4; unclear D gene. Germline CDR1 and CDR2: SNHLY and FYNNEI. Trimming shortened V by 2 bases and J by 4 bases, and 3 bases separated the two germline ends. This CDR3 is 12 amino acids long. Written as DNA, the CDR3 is TGTGCCAGCAGTGAACAGAAAAACATTCAGTACTTC. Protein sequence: CASSEQKNIQYF.

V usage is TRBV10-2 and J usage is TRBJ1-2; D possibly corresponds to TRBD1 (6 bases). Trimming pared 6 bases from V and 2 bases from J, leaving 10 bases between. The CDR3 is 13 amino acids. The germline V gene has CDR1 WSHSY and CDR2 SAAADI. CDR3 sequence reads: CASSNRVNYGYTF. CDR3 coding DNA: TGCGCCAGCAGCAACAGGGTGAACTATGGCTACACCTTC.

CDR3 DNA: TGTGCCAGCAGTGAAGGACAGGGAGGCATTTATGGCTACACCTTC. Translating gives CASSEGQGGIYGYTF. V and J are TRBV6-1 and TRBJ1-2; the match to TRBD1 covers 7 bases. CDR1 and CDR2 from the germline V gene are MNHNS and SASEGT. The V gene end was trimmed by 1 base and the J gene end by 5 bases; junction bases not matched to a gene: 7. The CDR3 sequence is 15 residues long.

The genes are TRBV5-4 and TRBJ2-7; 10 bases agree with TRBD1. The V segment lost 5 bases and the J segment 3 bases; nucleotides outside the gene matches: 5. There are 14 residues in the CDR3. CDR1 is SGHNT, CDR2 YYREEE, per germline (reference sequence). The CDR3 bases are TGTGCCAGCAGACCAGACAGGGGGCTCTACGAGCAGTACTTC. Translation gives CASRPDRGLYEQYF.

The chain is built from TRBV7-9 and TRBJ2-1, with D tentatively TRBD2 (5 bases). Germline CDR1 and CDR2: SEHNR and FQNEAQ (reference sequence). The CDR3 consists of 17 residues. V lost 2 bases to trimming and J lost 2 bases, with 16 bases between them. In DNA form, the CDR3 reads TGTGCCAGCAGCTTATTTTCCCGGGAAGGAGCCTACAATGAGCAGTTCTTC. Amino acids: CASSLFSREGAYNEQFF.